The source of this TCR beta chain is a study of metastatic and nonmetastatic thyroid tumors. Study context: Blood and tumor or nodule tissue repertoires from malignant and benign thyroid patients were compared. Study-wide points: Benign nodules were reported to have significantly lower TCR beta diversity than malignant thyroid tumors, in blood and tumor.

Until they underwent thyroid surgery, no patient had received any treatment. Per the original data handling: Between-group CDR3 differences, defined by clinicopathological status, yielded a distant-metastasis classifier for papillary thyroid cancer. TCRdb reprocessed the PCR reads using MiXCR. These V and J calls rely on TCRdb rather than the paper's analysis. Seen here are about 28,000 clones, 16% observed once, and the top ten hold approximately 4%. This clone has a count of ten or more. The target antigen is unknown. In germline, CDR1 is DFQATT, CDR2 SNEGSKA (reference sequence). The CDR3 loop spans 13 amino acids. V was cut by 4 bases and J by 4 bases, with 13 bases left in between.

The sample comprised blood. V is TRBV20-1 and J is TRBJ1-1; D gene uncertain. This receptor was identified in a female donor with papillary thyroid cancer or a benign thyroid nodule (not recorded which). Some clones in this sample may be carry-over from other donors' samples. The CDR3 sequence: CSAKLGTGTEAFF. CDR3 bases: TGCAGTGCTAAGTTGGGCACGGGCACTGAAGCTTTCTTT.